This T cell receptor (beta chain) was profiled in a study of cytomegalovirus exposure and HLA in healthy donors. Study as a whole: Out of approximately 400 genotyped donors, about 81% belonged to the Caucasian-associated ancestry cluster.

From germline, CDR1 is SGHNT and CDR2 YYREEE (reference sequence). CDR3 size: 17 residues. After removal of 4 bases from V and 7 bases from J, the junction contained 9 bases not matched to a gene. With 60 Vbeta and 13 Jbeta primers, the PCR was carried out. Repertoires were generated with immunoSEQ multiplex PCR, while TCRdb's copy carries only in-frame clones and drops some. This table holds about 130,000 clones, approximately 77% found once. Sample: PBMCs. The V and J genes are TRBV5-4 and TRBJ2-1; 15 nucleotides match TRBD2. This TCR derives from a woman aged 55-69 years in good health and CMV-seronegative. CDR3 in DNA: TGTGCCAGCAGCCCATTGGGACTAGCGGGAGGTACGAATGAGCAGTTCTTC. Its protein product is CASSPLGLAGGTNEQFF.